These 14 T cell receptor beta chains were all obtained from the same sample, sequenced in a study of CD8+ T cells in alopecia areata. RNA extraction was followed by reverse transcription into cDNA, which acted as the sequencing template. Sequencing was performed with immunoSEQ multiplex PCR; in TCRdb, only in-frame clones are kept and a portion is missing. The table lists 65,000 to 90,000 clones, around 54% of them singletons. The sequencing sample was made of NKG2D-high CD8+ T cells sorted from blood. Receptor source: a human donor with alopecia areata.

This chain connects TRBV2 to TRBJ1-2; 10 bases match TRBD1. This CDR3 is 15 amino acids long. Per germline, CDR1 SNHLY and CDR2 FYNNEI. V gave up 6 bases and J gave up 4 bases; unmatched junction bases: 8. This CDR3 is CASRPGQGYGYGYTF. Here the CDR3 DNA reads TGTGCCAGCAGACCGGGACAGGGGTATGGCTATGGCTACACCTTC.

The chain has TRBV2 and TRBJ1-1; D ambiguous. In germline, CDR1 is SNHLY, CDR2 FYNNEI. This CDR3 has 11 residues. Trimming pared 3 bases from V and 8 bases from J, leaving 7 bases between. CDR3 in amino acids: CASSDGTEAFF. CDR3 coding DNA: TGTGCCAGCAGTGACGGTACAGAAGCTTTCTTT.

This clone occurred once. V is TRBV4-3 and J is TRBJ2-3; D is possibly TRBD2 (5 bases). The CDR3 runs to 16 residues. With 0 bases removed from V and 0 bases from J, the gap between germline ends came to 10 bases. Germline loops: CDR1 LGHNA, CDR2 YSLEER. CDR3 sequence (DNA): TGCGCCAGCAGCCAAGATCCTAGAGGGAGCACAGATACGCAGTATTTT. Protein product: CASSQDPRGSTDTQYF.

The V call is TRBV27, the J call TRBJ2-7; unclear D gene. The CDR3 has 11 amino acids. The V gene lost 6 bases and the J gene lost 0 bases, with 3 bases spanning the gap. CDR1 and CDR2 from the germline V gene are MNHEY and SMNVEV (reference sequence). The CDR3 DNA reads TGTGCCAGCAGGAGCTCCTACGAGCAGTACTTC. This translates into CASRSSYEQYF.

This clone was counted only a few times. The V call is TRBV29-1, the J call TRBJ1-2; the D is unclear. The germline CDR1 and CDR2 sequences are SQVTM and ANQGSEA. V gave up 6 bases and J gave up 1 base, with 9 bases separating them. CDR3 length: 12 amino acids. The CDR3, as DNA: TGCAGCGTGCCCACAAATAACTATGGCTACACCTTC. This gives the protein CSVPTNNYGYTF.

The V and J genes are TRBV29-1 and TRBJ1-2; weak D call: TRBD1 (6 bases). Germline V gene sequence: CDR1 SQVTM, CDR2 ANQGSEA. The CDR3 is 13 amino acids. Trimming pared 3 bases from V and 1 base from J, leaving 9 bases between. Here the CDR3 DNA reads TGCAGCGTTGAGACAGGCGATAACTATGGCTACACCTTC. Its protein is CSVETGDNYGYTF.

The J gene is TRBJ2-1, the V gene TRBV7-9; no firm D call. This CDR3 spans 15 amino acids. V gave up 1 base and J gave up 3 bases, with 10 bases separating them. Germline V gene sequence: CDR1 SEHNR, CDR2 FQNEAQ (reference sequence). The CDR3 nucleotides are TGTGCCAGCAGCTTAGTTACAGCAATCTACAATGAGCAGTTCTTC. It translates to CASSLVTAIYNEQFF.

The V and J genes are TRBV29-1 and TRBJ2-2, with a weak D call TRBD1 (5 bases). CDR3 size: 15 residues. Trimming left V 7 bases short and J 1 base short, with 16 bases between. CDR1 and CDR2 (germline): SQVTM, ANQGSEA. CDR3 DNA sequence: TGCAGCGCCGAAACTATGACAGAGAACACCGGGGAGCTGTTTTTT. It codes for CSAETMTENTGELFF.

Concerning this clone: Other DNA sequences within the sample encode an identical CDR3. The chain recombines TRBV5-6 with TRBJ2-7; D not certain. V lost 2 bases and J lost 4, with 7 bases in between. CDR1 and CDR2 from the germline V gene are SGHDT and YYEEEE. The CDR3 has 12 amino acids. The CDR3 protein is CASSLGQYEQYF. CDR3 sequence (DNA): TGTGCCAGCAGCTTAGGGCAGTACGAGCAGTACTTC.

The genes are TRBV30 and TRBJ1-5; D remains unclear. V was trimmed by 0 bases and J by 0 bases, leaving 6 bases between them. The CDR3 covers 14 residues. Germline V gene sequence: CDR1 GTSNPN, CDR2 SVGIG (reference sequence). As DNA, the CDR3 is TGTGCCTGGAGTGTGATGGGTAGCAATCAGCCCCAGCATTTT. Its translation: CAWSVMGSNQPQHF.

The chain joins TRBV30 to TRBJ2-1; TRBD2 matches at 8 bases. The CDR3 covers 14 residues. Germline V gives CDR1 GTSNPN, CDR2 SVGIG (reference sequence). V lost 1 base to trimming and J lost 7 bases; unmatched junction nucleotides: 6. CDR3 sequence: CAWSGGTRGNEQFF. For the CDR3, the DNA is TGTGCCTGGAGTGGGGGGACTAGAGGTAATGAGCAGTTCTTC.

J is TRBJ1-1 and V is TRBV13; a possible D gene is TRBD1 (5 bases). Germline CDR1 is PRHDT and CDR2 is FYEKMQ (reference sequence). The germline V and J ends were trimmed by 0 bases and 4 bases, with 9 bases remaining between them. This CDR3 has 14 residues. The CDR3 DNA reads as TGTGCCAGCAGCTTAGGCCAGGGTGTCACTGAAGCTTTCTTT. Protein product: CASSLGQGVTEAFF.

This clone was recorded a few times. The gene calls are TRBV27 and TRBJ2-4, with 8 nucleotides matching TRBD2. V shed 4 bases, J shed 0 bases, and the junction held 5 bases outside the gene matches. Germline V CDR1 and CDR2: MNHEY, SMNVEV (reference sequence). The CDR3 length is 16 residues. This chain's CDR3 is CASSSTSGLAKNIQYF. Here the CDR3 DNA reads TGTGCCAGCAGTTCTACTAGCGGACTAGCCAAAAACATTCAGTACTTC.

This clone has more than one count but fewer than ten. The CDR3 here is CASGGLNSGNTIYF. CDR3 bases: TGTGCCAGCGGTGGACTGAACTCTGGAAACACCATATATTTT. The V and J genes are TRBV9 and TRBJ1-3; D not certain. There are 14 residues in the CDR3. Germline CDR1 SGDLS, CDR2 YYNGEE. Trimming removed 7 bases at V and 0 bases at J, with 11 bases between.